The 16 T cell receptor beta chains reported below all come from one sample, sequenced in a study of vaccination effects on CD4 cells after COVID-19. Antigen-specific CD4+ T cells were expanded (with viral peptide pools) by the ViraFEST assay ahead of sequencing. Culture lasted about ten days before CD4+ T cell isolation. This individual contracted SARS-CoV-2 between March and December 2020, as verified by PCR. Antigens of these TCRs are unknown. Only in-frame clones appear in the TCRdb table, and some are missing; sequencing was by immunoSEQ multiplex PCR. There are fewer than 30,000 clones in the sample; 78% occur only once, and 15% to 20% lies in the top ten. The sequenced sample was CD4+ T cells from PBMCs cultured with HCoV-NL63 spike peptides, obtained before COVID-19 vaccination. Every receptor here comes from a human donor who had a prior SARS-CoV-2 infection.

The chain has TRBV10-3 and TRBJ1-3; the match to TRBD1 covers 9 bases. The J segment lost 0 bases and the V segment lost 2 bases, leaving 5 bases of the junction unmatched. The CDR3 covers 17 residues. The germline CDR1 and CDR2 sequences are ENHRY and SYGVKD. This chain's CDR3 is CAISEGGTGSSGNTIYF. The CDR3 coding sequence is TGTGCCATCAGTGAGGGGGGGACAGGGTCCTCTGGAAACACCATATATTTT.

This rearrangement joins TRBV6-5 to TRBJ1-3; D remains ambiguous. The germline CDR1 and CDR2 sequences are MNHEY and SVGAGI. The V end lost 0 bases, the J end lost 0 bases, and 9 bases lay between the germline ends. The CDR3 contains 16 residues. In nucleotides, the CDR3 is TGTGCCAGCAGTTACTCGGCTGTGAGCTCTGGAAACACCATATATTTT. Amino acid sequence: CASSYSAVSSGNTIYF.

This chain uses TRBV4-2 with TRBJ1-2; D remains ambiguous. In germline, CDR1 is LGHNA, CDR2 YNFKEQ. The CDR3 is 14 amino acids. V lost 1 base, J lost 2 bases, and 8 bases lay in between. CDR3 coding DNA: TGTGCCAGCAGCCAAGGATGGAAAAACTATGGCTACACCTTC. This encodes CASSQGWKNYGYTF.

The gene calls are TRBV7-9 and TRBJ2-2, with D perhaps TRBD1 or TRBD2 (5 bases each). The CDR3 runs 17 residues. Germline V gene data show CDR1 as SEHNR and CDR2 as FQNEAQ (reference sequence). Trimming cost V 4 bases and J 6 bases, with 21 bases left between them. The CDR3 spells CASSYRDGTPQPGELFF. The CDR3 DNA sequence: TGTGCCAGCAGCTACCGGGACGGAACCCCCCAACCCGGGGAGCTGTTTTTT.

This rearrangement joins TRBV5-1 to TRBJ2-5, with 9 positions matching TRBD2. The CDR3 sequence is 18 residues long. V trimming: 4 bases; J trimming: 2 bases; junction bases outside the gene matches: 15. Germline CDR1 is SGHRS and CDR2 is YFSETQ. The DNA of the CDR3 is TGCGCCAGCAGCCGGGCCGGGACTAGCCTCAGTCTGCAAGAGACCCAGTACTTC. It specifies CASSRAGTSLSLQETQYF.

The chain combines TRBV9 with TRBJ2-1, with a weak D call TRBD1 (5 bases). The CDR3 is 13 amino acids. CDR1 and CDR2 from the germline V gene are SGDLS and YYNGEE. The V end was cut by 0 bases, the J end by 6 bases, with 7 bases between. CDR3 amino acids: CASSVADTNEQFF. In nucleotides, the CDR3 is TGTGCCAGCAGCGTAGCGGACACCAATGAGCAGTTCTTC. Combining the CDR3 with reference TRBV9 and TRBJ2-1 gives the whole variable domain DSGVTQTPKHLITATGQRVTLRCSPRSGDLSVYWYQQSLDQGLQFLIQYYNGEERAKGNILERFSAQQFPDLHSELNLSSLELGDSALYFCASSVADTNEQFFGPGTRLTVL.

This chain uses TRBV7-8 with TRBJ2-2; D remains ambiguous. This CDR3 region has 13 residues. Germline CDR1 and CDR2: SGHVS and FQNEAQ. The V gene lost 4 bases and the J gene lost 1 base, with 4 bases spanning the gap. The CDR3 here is CASSSMNTGELFF. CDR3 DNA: TGTGCCAGCAGCTCTATGAACACCGGGGAGCTGTTTTTT.

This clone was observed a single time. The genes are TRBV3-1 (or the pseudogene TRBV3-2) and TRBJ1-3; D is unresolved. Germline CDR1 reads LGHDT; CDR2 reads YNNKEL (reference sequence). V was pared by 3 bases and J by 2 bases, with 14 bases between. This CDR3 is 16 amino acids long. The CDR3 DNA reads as TGTGCCAGCAGCCACGCACCCTTCTACCCTGGAAACACCATATATTTT. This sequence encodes CASSHAPFYPGNTIYF.

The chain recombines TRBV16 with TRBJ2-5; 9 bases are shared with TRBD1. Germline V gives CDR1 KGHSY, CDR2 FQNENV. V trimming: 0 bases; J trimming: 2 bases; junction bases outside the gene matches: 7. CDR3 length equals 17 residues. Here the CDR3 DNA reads TGTGCCAGCAGCCAATCGATCTGGGACAGGGAACAAGAGACCCAGTACTTC. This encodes CASSQSIWDREQETQYF.

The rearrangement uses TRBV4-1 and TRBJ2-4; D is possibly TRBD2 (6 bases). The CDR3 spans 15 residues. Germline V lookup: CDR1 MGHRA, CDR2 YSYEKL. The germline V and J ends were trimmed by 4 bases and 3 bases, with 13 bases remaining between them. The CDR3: CASSLRPGDKNIQYF. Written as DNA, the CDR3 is TGCGCCAGCAGCCTACGACCGGGGGACAAAAACATTCAGTACTTC.

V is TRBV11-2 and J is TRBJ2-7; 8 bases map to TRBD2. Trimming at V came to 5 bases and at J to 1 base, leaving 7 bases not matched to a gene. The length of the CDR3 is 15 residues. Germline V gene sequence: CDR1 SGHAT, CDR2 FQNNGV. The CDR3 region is CASSHPQRGSYEQYF. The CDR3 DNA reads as TGTGCCAGCAGCCATCCGCAGCGGGGGTCCTACGAGCAGTACTTC.

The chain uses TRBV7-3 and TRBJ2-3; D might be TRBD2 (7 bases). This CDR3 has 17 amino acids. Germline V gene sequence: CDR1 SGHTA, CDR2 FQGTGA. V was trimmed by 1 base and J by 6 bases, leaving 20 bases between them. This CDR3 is CASSLRRAGEGGDTQYF. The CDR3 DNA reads TGTGCCAGCAGCTTAAGAAGGGCGGGAGAAGGGGGGGATACGCAGTATTTT.

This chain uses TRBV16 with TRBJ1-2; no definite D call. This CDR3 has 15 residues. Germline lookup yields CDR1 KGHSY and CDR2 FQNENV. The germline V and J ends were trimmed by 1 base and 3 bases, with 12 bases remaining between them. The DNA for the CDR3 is TGTGCCAGCAGCCAATTGTTCAAGGCTTACTATGGCTACACCTTC. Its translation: CASSQLFKAYYGYTF.

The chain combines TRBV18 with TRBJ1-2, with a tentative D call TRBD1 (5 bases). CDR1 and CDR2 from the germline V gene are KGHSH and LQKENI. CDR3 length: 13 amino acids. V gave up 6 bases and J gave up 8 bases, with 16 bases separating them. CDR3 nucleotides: TGTGCCAGCTCTGACCGGGGGTATAAAGGCTACACCTTC. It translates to CASSDRGYKGYTF.

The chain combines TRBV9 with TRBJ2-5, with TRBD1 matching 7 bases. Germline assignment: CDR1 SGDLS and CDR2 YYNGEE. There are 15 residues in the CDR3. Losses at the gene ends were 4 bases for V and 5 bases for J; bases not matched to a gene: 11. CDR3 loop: CASSSTGALGETQYF. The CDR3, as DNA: TGTGCCAGCAGCTCAACAGGGGCCCTCGGTGAGACCCAGTACTTC.

The CDR3: CASGLALGSNEQFF. The CDR3 region has the DNA TGTGCTAGTGGTTTGGCCCTTGGGAGCAATGAGCAGTTCTTC. The genes are TRBV12-5 and TRBJ2-1, with D tentatively TRBD2 (5 bases). This CDR3 has 14 residues. V shed 1 base and J shed 6 bases, with 10 bases lying between them. CDR1 is LGHNT and CDR2 is FRNRAP in the germline V gene.